This T cell receptor beta chain is drawn from a study of Ad26.COV2.S vaccination and SARS-CoV-2 variants (dated by TCRdb to the early 2020s). Context from the whole study: Vaccine-arm donors came from COV1001, a multicentre, randomized, double-blind, placebo-controlled phase I-IIa trial of Ad26.COV2.S in healthy adults. Ad26.COV2.S was administered intramuscularly at 5 x 10^10 or 1 x 10^11 viral particles, either as a single shot or as two shots given 56 days apart. TCRbeta repertoire sequencing was used to assess the specificity and breadth of SARS-CoV-2-reactive T cell receptors after Ad26.COV2.S vaccination. The TCR-sequenced set comprised around 30 samples: some 20 Ad26.COV2.S vaccine recipients, 5 placebo recipients and 8 SARS-CoV-2 convalescent individuals. Participants in the trial were split at random into five groups of five each, receiving low-dose or high-dose Ad26.COV2.S once or twice, or else placebo on both occasions. Investigators remained blinded to trial group allocation during experiments and outcome assessment. Study-wide findings and limitations: Higher spike-specific TCR breadth was observed in Ad26.COV2.S recipients than in placebo recipients (P = 0.0014). Comparing responses between vaccine doses or regimens was not something the study was powered to do. Vaccine and placebo recipients had comparable non-spike TCR breadth, which fits with the vaccine containing only spike. The authors noted that the TCR breadth and depth analyses may have underestimated total T cell responses. Substantial breadth of spike-specific CD8+ and CD4+ T cell responses was reported after vaccination.

Measured from the cysteine to the phenylalanine, the CDR3 is 15 residues long. Only the CDR3 portion is preserved as DNA: 45 bases, with reading frame beginning at the first base. From the germline V gene, CDR1 is SGHRS and CDR2 is YFSETQ. The V end gives up 4 bases and the J end 7 bases, leaving 11 bases in the junction not matched to a gene. Of note for this clone: Its antigen remains undetermined. Base qualities are missing; no much larger clone stands one base away.

The treatment or condition label here, explained by the study, means: about 20 received Ad26.COV2.S at low or high dose, single or two shots; 5 received placebo; per-sample allocation not given. Repertoires of vaccine and placebo recipients were sequenced from samples collected on day 63 after the first injection. In Cohort 1b, about two dozen adults aged 18-55 years were enrolled at a single site in Boston, USA, between 29 July and 7 August 2020. As a vaccine, Ad26.COV2.S was a replication-incompetent adenovirus type 26 vector that expressed a prefusion-stabilized SARS-CoV-2 spike protein derived from the original Wuhan strain. TCRbeta CDR3 regions were sequenced with the immunoSEQ Assay. After extraction, genomic DNA underwent amplification by bias-controlled multiplex PCR, followed by high-throughput sequencing. In the authors' own workflow: To quantify the absolute abundance of each unique TCRbeta CDR3 region, sequences were collapsed and filtered. T cell fraction was estimated by normalization of TCRbeta template counts to usable DNA, with usable DNA being measured through amplification of reference genes present in all nucleated cells. Repertoire TCRs were annotated as SARS-CoV-2-specific by exact matching of V gene, CDR3 amino acid sequence and J gene to a known reactive TCR set. The reference SARS-CoV-2 TCR set was derived from MIRA and filtered for enrichment in COVID-19-positive ImmuneCODE repertoires, a step that removed public or cross-reactive TCRs. Using the MIRA antigens, annotated TCRs were further analysed by specific ORF or by position within an ORF. Depth was the summed frequency of annotated unique rearrangements, while breadth was defined as annotated unique rearrangements over total unique productive rearrangements. Group comparisons of TCR breadth used two-sided Wilcoxon rank-sum tests. TCRdb stores this immuneACCESS table with in-frame sequences only. Part of the clones is absent; in the studies checked, under half of the shortfall reflects unresolved V genes, and no reason is known for the rest. Clone size and the V and J calls come from that table; the DNA yielded D and trimming. This sample gives about 480,000 clones in total; approximately 90% of them show up just once. 9.5% to 15% of the sample lies in the top ten.

The receptor was derived from a person between 18 and 59 years old who received the Ad26.COV2.S COVID-19 vaccine or a placebo. The sample in question was peripheral blood, obtained in a trial of Ad26.COV2.S vaccine versus placebo. The chain uses TRBV5-1 and TRBJ1-5; TRBD1 lines up with 7 middle nucleotides. This receptor has the CDR3 CASSPSGGARQPQHF. The bases are TGCGCCAGCAGCCCTTCAGGGGGGGCTAGGCAGCCCCAGCATTTT.